This T cell receptor beta chain was found in a study of cytomegalovirus exposure and HLA in healthy donors. General observations from the study: Later work associated 16,951 TCR beta sequences with HLA alleles at 0.05 false discovery rate.

The PCR was carried out with 60 Vbeta primers and 13 Jbeta primers. TCRdb's copy holds only in-frame clones and misses some; the assay was immunoSEQ multiplex PCR. The sample holds roughly 180,000 clones, around 79% seen once. About this clone itself: Antigen: not known.

V was trimmed by 4 bases and J by 4 bases, leaving 13 bases between them. Germline CDR1 MDHEN, CDR2 SYDVKM. The CDR3 has 14 residues. This sequence originates from a female donor in good health and CMV-seronegative. The chain links TRBV28 to TRBJ1-2, with a possible D match to TRBD1 (6 bases). The specimen sequenced was PBMCs. DNA of the CDR3: TGTGCCAGCAGTTCCGGGGGGCGAAGCTATGGCTACACCTTC. Amino acid sequence: CASSSGGRSYGYTF.